The 16 T cell receptor beta chains below all came from one sample that was sequenced in a study of blood T cell repertoires in COVID-19. Data came from immunoSEQ multiplex PCR; TCRdb stores just in-frame clones and leaves some out. This sample has roughly 300,000 clones, with more than 75% found just once. Source material: PBMCs or T cells enriched from blood (not recorded which). These receptors were taken from a woman between 25 and 40 years old who had recovered from COVID-19.

V is TRBV20-1 and J is TRBJ2-1; D uncertain. Trimming stripped 3 bases from V and 8 bases from J, with 5 bases between. The CDR3 contains 10 residues. From germline, CDR1 is DFQATT and CDR2 SNEGSKA (reference sequence). This CDR3 is CSASAYEQFF. CDR3 sequence (DNA): TGCAGTGCTAGTGCCTATGAGCAGTTCTTC.

V and J are TRBV4-1 and TRBJ2-2; 9 bases line up with TRBD1. J gave up 5 bases and V 1 base, and 2 bases lay outside the gene matches. The germline CDR1 and CDR2 sequences are MGHRA and YSYEKL. This CDR3 has 15 amino acids. The DNA for the CDR3 is TGCGCCAGCAGCCAAGTTGACAGGGGGACCGGGGAGCTGTTTTTT. The encoded protein is CASSQVDRGTGELFF.

The chain joins TRBV19 to TRBJ1-1; the match to TRBD1 covers 7 bases. The V gene's germline CDR1 is LNHDA and CDR2 SQIVND (reference sequence). The CDR3 consists of 16 residues. V was clipped by 0 bases and J by 2 bases; unmatched bases: 6. CDR3 nucleotide sequence: TGTGCCAGTAGTATAGATCCTAGGGGGCCCAACACTGAAGCTTTCTTT. It encodes CASSIDPRGPNTEAFF.

The DNA of the CDR3 is TGCGCCAGCAGCCAAGACAGGGTAGCTGGAAACACCATATATTTT. It specifies CASSQDRVAGNTIYF. This rearrangement joins TRBV4-1 to TRBJ1-3; tentatively, D is TRBD1 (5 bases). V lost 0 bases, J lost 2 bases, and 8 bases lay in between. The germline V gene has CDR1 MGHRA and CDR2 YSYEKL. This CDR3 has 15 amino acids.

The rearrangement joins TRBV12-3 or TRBV12-4 to TRBJ2-4; 8 bases are a match to TRBD2. The CDR3 extends over 13 amino acids. V lost 7 bases and J lost 9; bases outside the gene matches: 8. CDR3 protein: CASTKREGRIQYF. The CDR3 bases are TGTGCCAGCACCAAACGGGAGGGGCGCATTCAGTACTTC.

The V and J genes are TRBV19 and TRBJ1-1; TRBD1 agrees at 8 bases. Germline CDR1 and CDR2: LNHDA and SQIVND (reference sequence). The CDR3 is made up of 12 amino acids. With V trimmed by 5 bases and J by 10 bases, 6 bases remained unmatched. The CDR3 reads CASSHRTGTAFF. CDR3 nucleotide sequence: TGTGCCAGTAGTCACCGGACAGGGACAGCTTTCTTT.

This chain connects TRBV30 to TRBJ1-2; 7 bases align to TRBD1. This CDR3 is built from 14 residues. V trimming: 2 bases; J trimming: 8 bases; junction bases outside the gene matches: 11. Germline CDR1 is GTSNPN and CDR2 is SVGIG (reference sequence). DNA for the CDR3: TGTGCCTGGAGTCTGCCCGACAGGGTAGACGGCTACACCTTC. Its translation: CAWSLPDRVDGYTF.

The rearrangement links TRBV15 to TRBJ1-1; D is undetermined. Germline loops: CDR1 LNHNV, CDR2 YYDKDF (reference sequence). V lost 0 bases and J 3 bases, leaving 14 bases between the germline ends. The CDR3 is made up of 16 amino acids. The DNA of the CDR3 is TGTGCCACCAGCAGAGATAGCGGAAGAACGGACACTGAAGCTTTCTTT. Translated, it gives CATSRDSGRTDTEAFF.

The chain joins TRBV15 to TRBJ2-1; 9 bases agree with TRBD1. Germline CDR1 and CDR2: LNHNV and YYDKDF (reference sequence). The CDR3 is 15 residues long. V shed 1 base, J shed 7 bases, and the junction held 5 bases outside the gene matches. The CDR3 DNA reads as TGTGCCACCAGCAGAGGGGGACAGGGTAGGAATGAGCAGTTCTTC. Protein sequence: CATSRGGQGRNEQFF.

This chain links TRBV19 with TRBJ1-2; TRBD1 might be the D (5 bases). This CDR3 is 14 amino acids long. Trimming left V 4 bases short and J 10 bases short, with 19 bases between. Germline loops: CDR1 LNHDA, CDR2 SQIVND (reference sequence). The CDR3 region has the DNA TGTGCCAGTAGTAGATCGCCCGGGACTTCTGACTACACCTTC. Protein product: CASSRSPGTSDYTF.

The chain recombines TRBV10-1 with TRBJ1-1; no firm D call. This CDR3 spans 13 amino acids. With 7 bases removed from V and 4 bases from J, the gap between germline ends came to 13 bases. The germline V gene encodes CDR1 WNHNN and CDR2 SYGVQD (reference sequence). The CDR3 loop is CASTPREGTEAFF. The CDR3 bases are TGCGCCAGCACCCCGAGGGAGGGCACTGAAGCTTTCTTT.

V usage is TRBV6-6 and J usage is TRBJ2-3, with a possible D match to TRBD2 (6 bases). The V end was cut by 6 bases, the J end by 1 base, with 8 bases between. The CDR3 totals 13 residues. Germline values: CDR1 MNHNY, CDR2 SVGAGI (reference sequence). Written as DNA, the CDR3 is TGTGCCAGCAGGGGGGGAGGCACAGATACGCAGTATTTT. This translates into CASRGGGTDTQYF.

V gene TRBV28 combines with J gene TRBJ1-2; weak D call: TRBD1 (5 bases). The CDR3 is made up of 14 amino acids. Germline V CDR1 and CDR2: MDHEN, SYDVKM. The V end was cut by 6 bases, the J end by 2 bases, with 13 bases between. The CDR3 spells CASSSQAGNYGYTF. CDR3 coding DNA: TGTGCCAGCAGCTCCCAAGCAGGGAACTATGGCTACACCTTC.

CDR3 residues: CASRGPNQPQHF. CDR3 sequence (DNA): TGTGCCAGCAGGGGCCCCAATCAGCCCCAGCATTTT. This sequence joins TRBV6-5 and TRBJ1-5, with D uncertain. CDR1 MNHEY and CDR2 SVGAGI come from the germline V gene. The CDR3 contains 12 residues. Between the trimmed V and J ends, which lost 6 bases and 3 bases, there was a span of 6 bases.

This clone was counted between two and nine times. V and J are TRBV6-2 or TRBV6-3 and TRBJ2-7; the match to TRBD1 covers 9 bases. This CDR3 has 14 residues. From germline, CDR1 is MNHEY and CDR2 SVGEGT. Losses at the gene ends were 2 bases for V and 5 bases for J; bases not matched to a gene: 4. The CDR3 is CASSYGTGWNEQYF. The CDR3 bases are TGTGCCAGCAGTTACGGGACAGGGTGGAACGAGCAGTACTTC.

The chain recombines TRBV10-3 with TRBJ1-2; the D gene is possibly TRBD1 (6 bases). With 4 bases removed from V and 8 bases from J, the gap between germline ends came to 11 bases. This CDR3 comprises 12 residues. The germline gives CDR1 ENHRY, CDR2 SYGVKD. The CDR3 here is CAISVAGDGYTF. The DNA of the CDR3 is TGTGCCATCAGTGTGGCAGGGGACGGCTACACCTTC.